The 28 T cell receptor beta chains below were found in one sample sequenced in a study of blood T cells in healthy people across ages. For the second PCR, which ran for about 7 to 11 cycles, a sample-barcoded 5' primer and a J-beta primer mix were used. MiXCR, run by TCRdb on the 5' RACE reads, gives a single entry per CDR3 protein. The sample carries 1.5 million to 2 million distinct CDR3 sequences, about 30% recorded once. The sequenced material came from blood. The receptor set was obtained from a woman in her thirties in good health.

This clonotype has ten or more counts. The chain uses TRBV6-1 and TRBJ1-2; D gene uncertain. Per the germline V gene, CDR1 is MNHNS and CDR2 is SASEGT. V was cut by 5 bases and J by 2 bases, with 18 bases left in between. The CDR3 extends over 16 amino acids. CDR3 amino acids: CASSSTLGEGNYGYTF. As DNA, the CDR3 is TGTGCCAGCAGTTCCACCCTCGGGGAAGGGAACTATGGCTACACCTTC.

The chain recombines TRBV19 with TRBJ2-7; 7 bases are a match to TRBD2. This CDR3 is built from 15 residues. The V gene end was trimmed by 5 bases and the J gene end by 0 bases; junction bases not matched to a gene: 7. The germline CDR1 and CDR2 sequences are LNHDA and SQIVND (reference sequence). The CDR3 is CASSQPSGSSYEQYF. DNA for the CDR3: TGTGCCAGTAGTCAGCCTAGCGGAAGCTCCTACGAGCAGTACTTC. The full variable domain, completed using reference TRBV19 and TRBJ2-7, is DGGITQSPKYLFRKEGQNVTLSCEQNLNHDAMYWYRQDPGQGLRLIYYSQIVNDFQKGDIAEGYSVSREKKESFPLTVTSAQKNPTAFYLCASSQPSGSSYEQYFGPGTRLTVT.

In its sample, this clonotype was seen once. The rearrangement joins TRBV3-1 to TRBJ2-5; tentative D call: TRBD2 (7 bases). The V and J ends lost 4 bases and 4 bases respectively, with 19 bases between them. Per germline, CDR1 LGHDT and CDR2 YNNKEL (reference sequence). The CDR3 runs 16 residues. The CDR3 here is CASSLGAGVAGETQYF. The CDR3, as DNA: TGTGCCAGCAGCCTGGGGGCAGGGGTAGCGGGAGAGACCCAGTACTTC.

The chain combines TRBV30 with TRBJ2-7, with 9 positions matching TRBD2. This CDR3 spans 15 amino acids. Losses at the gene ends were 7 bases for V and 0 bases for J; bases not matched to a gene: 10. The germline CDR1 and CDR2 sequences are GTSNPN and SVGIG (reference sequence). CDR3 in amino acids: CASEREESPSYEQYF. DNA of the CDR3: TGTGCCTCCGAGCGGGAGGAGAGTCCCTCCTACGAGCAGTACTTC.

V is TRBV20-1 and J is TRBJ2-2, with no clear D. The germline V and J ends were trimmed by 3 bases and 3 bases, with 8 bases remaining between them. This CDR3 region has 13 residues. Per the germline V gene, CDR1 is DFQATT and CDR2 is SNEGSKA (reference sequence). This CDR3 is CSARAVDTGELFF. CDR3 nucleotide sequence: TGCAGTGCTAGGGCGGTTGACACCGGGGAGCTGTTTTTT.

Comments on this clonotype: An end of the junction differs from the germline gene, which may be a read error. This chain joins TRBV29-1 and TRBJ2-1, with D perhaps matching TRBD1 (5 bases). This CDR3 region has 13 residues. CDR1 is SQVTM, CDR2 ANQGSEA, per germline. The CDR3 DNA is TGCAGTGTTGTATCACAGGTAGTCTCCGAGCAGTTCTTC. It translates to CSVVSQVVSEQFF.

This chain joins TRBV7-2 and TRBJ2-5, with 8 bases identical to TRBD1. CDR3 size: 15 residues. Trimming at V came to 1 base and at J to 2 bases, leaving 3 bases not matched to a gene. Germline V gene sequence: CDR1 SGHTA, CDR2 FQGNSA. The CDR3 DNA follows: TGTGCCAGCAGCTTAGGAAACAGGGGGCAAGAGACCCAGTACTTC. Its protein product is CASSLGNRGQETQYF. The variable domain in full, completed from reference TRBV7-2 and TRBJ2-5, reads GAGVSQSPSNKVTEKGKDVELRCDPISGHTALYWYRQSLGQGLEFLIYFQGNSAPDKSGLPSDRFSAERTGGSVSTLTIQRTQQEDSAVYLCASSLGNRGQETQYFGPGTRLLVL.

Written as DNA, the CDR3 is TGCACCAGCAGCCAAGATCGTGGCACAGATACGCAGTATTTT. Its protein product is CTSSQDRGTDTQYF. The V call is TRBV1, the J call TRBJ2-3. TRBV1 has pseudogene status. This CDR3 is 14 amino acids long.

This chain joins TRBV28 and TRBJ1-2; 8 bases agree with TRBD1. Per the germline V gene, CDR1 is MDHEN and CDR2 is SYDVKM. The CDR3 spans 13 residues. V was clipped by 8 bases and J by 5 bases; unmatched bases: 7. CDR3 nucleotide sequence: TGTGCCAGCGAGGACAGGGCGGGTTATGGCTACACCTTC. Translation gives CASEDRAGYGYTF.

This clonotype was counted a few times. Just one base apart from a much larger clone, this may be a read error. This chain uses TRBV7-3 with TRBJ2-5; either TRBD1 or TRBD2 may supply D (5 bases each). Trimming took off 5 bases at V and 5 bases at J, with 15 bases between the two ends. CDR3 length: 14 residues. Looked up from germline, CDR1 is SGHTA and CDR2 is FQGTGA. The CDR3 loop reads CASSPLGRGETQYF. For the CDR3, the DNA is TGTGCCAGCAGCCCACTGGGACGAGGGGAGACCCAGTACTTC.

This clonotype was picked up a small number of times. The rearrangement links TRBV3-1 to TRBJ2-3; a possible D gene is TRBD1 (5 bases). The CDR3 extends over 19 amino acids. V lost 0 bases and J lost 4, with 23 bases in between. The germline CDR1 and CDR2 sequences are LGHDT and YNNKEL (reference sequence). CDR3 sequence (DNA): TGTGCCAGCAGCCAAGATTGGGCGGATCCCCGACCGACAGCAGATACGCAGTATTTT. Its translation is CASSQDWADPRPTADTQYF.

This clonotype has more than one count but fewer than ten. The V call is TRBV4-3, the J call TRBJ1-2; a weak D match, TRBD1 (6 bases). CDR1 and CDR2 from the germline V gene are LGHNA and YSLEER. Trimming removed 2 bases at V and 8 bases at J, with 18 bases between. The CDR3 runs 15 residues. As DNA, the CDR3 is TGCGCCAGCAGCCAACAGTACAGGGAATTAGGCGGCTACACCTTC. Translating it yields CASSQQYRELGGYTF.

The V gene is TRBV12-3 or TRBV12-4, the J gene TRBJ1-1, with 11 positions matching TRBD1. The J segment lost 7 bases and the V segment lost 5 bases, leaving 6 bases of the junction unmatched. The CDR3 runs 14 residues. The CDR3 bases are TGTGCCAGCAGTCTCGGACAGGGGGCCGGTGAAGCTTTCTTT. It translates to CASSLGQGAGEAFF.

This clonotype was picked up a small number of times. The junction shows a germline mismatch at one end, possibly a read error. The chain recombines TRBV6-6 with TRBJ2-6; D assignment may be TRBD1 or TRBD2 (5 bases each). This CDR3 contains 17 residues. Germline CDR1 reads MNHNY; CDR2 reads SVGAGI (reference sequence). The CDR3 reads CASSGPGPTSGANVRTF. In DNA form, the CDR3 reads TGTGCCAGCAGCGGTCCGGGGCCAACATCTGGGGCCAACGTCCGGACTTTC.

The chain employs TRBV5-1 and TRBJ1-1, with a weak D call TRBD1 (5 bases). The CDR3 loop spans 14 amino acids. The germline gives CDR1 SGHRS, CDR2 YFSETQ. V was pared by 6 bases and J by 0 bases, with 12 bases between. CDR3 bases: TGCGCCAGCATGGGGGATATCATGAACACTGAAGCTTTCTTT. This encodes CASMGDIMNTEAFF.

With regard to this clonotype: Mismatch with germline at one junction end may stem from a read error. The chain employs TRBV7-2 and TRBJ2-1; TRBD1 aligns across 7 bases. The germline V gene encodes CDR1 SGHTA and CDR2 FQGNSA. The CDR3 extends over 16 amino acids. The CDR3 sequence: CASRPGDRVVYNGQFF. CDR3 DNA: TGTGCCAGCAGACCCGGTGACAGGGTAGTATACAATGGGCAGTTCTTC.

The CDR3 protein is CASSRGTGDNEQFF. As DNA, the CDR3 is TGTGCCAGCAGCAGAGGGACAGGGGACAATGAGCAGTTCTTC. The rearrangement uses TRBV7-9 and TRBJ2-1; 10 bases align to TRBD1. The germline V gene has CDR1 SEHNR and CDR2 FQNEAQ (reference sequence). This CDR3 is 14 amino acids long. V was pared by 5 bases and J by 5 bases, with 3 bases of the junction left unmatched.

V and J are TRBV7-8 and TRBJ2-1; TRBD2 matches 11 bases. Germline CDR1 SGHVS, CDR2 FQNEAQ. J gave up 5 bases and V 0 bases, and 6 bases lay outside the gene matches. There are 17 residues in the CDR3. The CDR3: CASSLAAGTSGHNEQFF. The CDR3 DNA reads TGTGCCAGCAGCTTAGCCGCCGGGACTAGCGGTCACAATGAGCAGTTCTTC.

Turning to this clonotype: Compared with germline, one end of the junction differs, possibly owing to a read error. The chain combines TRBV9 with TRBJ2-5; D is possibly TRBD1 or TRBD2 (7 bases each). The germline V gene has CDR1 SGDLS and CDR2 YYNGEE. The CDR3 consists of 14 residues. CDR3 in amino acids: CASSKQGREEAQYF. CDR3 DNA sequence: TGTGCCAGCAGCAAACAGGGGAGGGAAGAGGCCCAGTACTTC.

Comment on this clonotype: Given a much more abundant clone one base away, this may be a read error. V gene TRBV7-2 combines with J gene TRBJ2-7, with D unresolved. Trimming stripped 1 base from V and 5 bases from J, with 12 bases between. From germline, CDR1 is SGHTA and CDR2 FQGNSA. The CDR3 is 14 residues long. CDR3 amino acids: CASSLGVVGHEQYF. Written as DNA, the CDR3 is TGTGCCAGCAGCTTAGGAGTCGTAGGTCACGAGCAGTACTTC.

This clonotype was counted only a few times. The chain links TRBV7-6 to TRBJ2-4, with D hard to call. The CDR3 loop spans 14 amino acids. CDR1 and CDR2 (germline): SGHVS, FNYEAQ. V was clipped by 4 bases and J by 5 bases, with 12 bases between them. The CDR3 here is CASSSPDRENIQYF. DNA for the CDR3: TGTGCCAGCAGCTCGCCGGACCGCGAAAACATTCAGTACTTC.

There are many counts of this clonotype. The chain has TRBV7-2 and TRBJ2-3; no reliable D call. The germline V gene has CDR1 SGHTA and CDR2 FQGNSA. The CDR3 is 12 residues long. Trimming shortened V by 2 bases and J by 5 bases, and 5 bases separated the two germline ends. In DNA form, the CDR3 reads TGTGCCAGCAGCTTACTCAGAGATACGCAGTATTTT. This sequence encodes CASSLLRDTQYF. Drawing the rest from reference TRBV7-2 and TRBJ2-3, the complete variable domain is GAGVSQSPSNKVTEKGKDVELRCDPISGHTALYWYRQSLGQGLEFLIYFQGNSAPDKSGLPSDRFSAERTGGSVSTLTIQRTQQEDSAVYLCASSLLRDTQYFGPGTRLTVL.

The gene calls are TRBV12-3 or TRBV12-4 and TRBJ1-2; D gene unclear. V lost 6 bases and J 5 bases, leaving 16 bases between the germline ends. There are 14 residues in the CDR3. The CDR3 DNA reads as TGTGCCAGCAGCCCAGGAACCAGCCGTTATGGCTACACCTTC. Translating it yields CASSPGTSRYGYTF.

The chain combines TRBV10-2 with TRBJ2-3, with TRBD2 identical over 12 bases. The CDR3 is 15 amino acids. Germline values: CDR1 WSHSY, CDR2 SAAADI. Trimming at V came to 6 bases and at J to 2 bases, leaving 3 bases not matched to a gene. In nucleotides, the CDR3 is TGCGCCAGCAGGGGACTAGCGGGTGTCACAGATACGCAGTATTTT. Its translation is CASRGLAGVTDTQYF.

This clonotype showed up just a few times. The chain links TRBV5-5 to TRBJ2-5, with 7 bases identical to TRBD1. V shed 6 bases, J shed 3 bases, and the junction held 14 bases outside the gene matches. The germline V gene encodes CDR1 SGHKS and CDR2 YYEKEE (reference sequence). CDR3 length: 16 amino acids. This CDR3 reads CASTRPGKQGKETQYF. CDR3 DNA sequence: TGTGCCAGCACTCGACCCGGTAAACAGGGGAAAGAGACCCAGTACTTC.

This clonotype was found a few times. This rearrangement joins TRBV9 to TRBJ2-3; D is perhaps TRBD1 or TRBD2 (5 bases each). CDR3 length: 16 residues. Germline CDR1 is SGDLS and CDR2 is YYNGEE. The V end was cut by 0 bases, the J end by 7 bases, with 18 bases between. CDR3 coding DNA: TGTGCCAGCAGCGTAGCTGGGGAAGGGGAGACAAATACGCAGTATTTT. It encodes CASSVAGEGETNTQYF. Looking up the rest from reference TRBV9 and TRBJ2-3 gives the full variable domain: DSGVTQTPKHLITATGQRVTLRCSPRSGDLSVYWYQQSLDQGLQFLIQYYNGEERAKGNILERFSAQQFPDLHSELNLSSLELGDSALYFCASSVAGEGETNTQYFGPGTRLTVL.

The V call is TRBV29-1, the J call TRBJ2-1, with D perhaps TRBD2 (5 bases). Trimming removed 7 bases at V and 5 bases at J, with 21 bases between. Germline V lookup: CDR1 SQVTM, CDR2 ANQGSEA. The CDR3 extends over 15 amino acids. CDR3 residues: CSAEPWLAGDNEQFF. The DNA of the CDR3 is TGCAGCGCAGAACCATGGCTAGCCGGCGACAATGAGCAGTTCTTC.

The rearrangement links TRBV12-3 or TRBV12-4 to TRBJ1-5; D perhaps matches TRBD1 (5 bases). The V end lost 4 bases, the J end lost 3 bases, and 16 bases lay between the germline ends. This CDR3 comprises 16 residues. Here the CDR3 reads CASSSATGDYNQPQHF. CDR3 bases: TGTGCCAGCAGTTCCGCAACAGGAGACTACAATCAGCCCCAGCATTTT.